This TCR beta chain was identified during a study of cytomegalovirus exposure and HLA in healthy donors. Study-level findings and limits: In a later analysis, 15,000 to 20,000 TCR beta sequences were associated with HLA alleles at 0.05 false discovery rate. Most subjects' HLA-A and HLA-B alleles were reportedly predicted from TCR beta sequences. When analyzed later, the rates of TCR association showed variation by HLA locus, with DRB1 the most and HLA-C the fewest. Earlier analysis yielded a pattern in which most TCR beta V segments were productive about 87% or about 30% of the time.

Primers: 60 Vbeta forward and 13 Jbeta reverse. Libraries were prepared by immunoSEQ multiplex PCR; TCRdb keeps only in-frame clonotypes and omits some of them. The table lists 150,000 to 180,000 clones, over 75% of them singletons. The CDR3 totals 14 residues. Germline assignment: CDR1 SGHAT and CDR2 FQNNGV. J gave up 6 bases and V 6 bases, and 5 bases lay outside the gene matches. Turning to this clone: Its antigen is not known.

The genes are TRBV11-2 and TRBJ2-2, with TRBD2 matching over 9 bases. The sequence was collected from a woman between 35 and 50 years old in good health and CMV-seropositive. Sequenced input: PBMCs. The CDR3 protein is CASRSIAGAGELFF. The CDR3 DNA reads as TGTGCCAGCAGATCTATAGCGGGAGCCGGGGAGCTGTTTTTT. The variable domain in full, completed from reference TRBV11-2 and TRBJ2-2, reads EAGVAQSPRYKIIEKRQSVAFWCNPISGHATLYWYQQILGQGPKLLIQFQNNGVVDDSQLPKDRFSAERLKGVDSTLKIQPAKLEDSAVYLCASRSIAGAGELFFGEGSRLTVL.